Following are 21 T cell receptor beta chains from one sample sequenced in a study of T cell responses to AZD1222 COVID-19 vaccine. Profiled with immunoSEQ multiplex PCR; TCRdb holds only in-frame clones, not every one. The sample has 240,000 or so clones, more than 80% seen once. This specimen was peripheral blood, taken on day 0 of AZD1222 vaccination. These receptor sequences come from an adult in good health.

The chain links TRBV11-2 to TRBJ2-1, with 8 bases fitting TRBD2. Germline CDR1 SGHAT, CDR2 FQNNGV. The CDR3 runs to 15 residues. Germline trimming cut 5 bases from V and 10 bases from J; bases unmatched to any gene: 13. The CDR3 region is CASSPRPRGRFEQFF. For the CDR3, the DNA is TGTGCCAGCAGCCCCCGCCCCCGCGGGAGGTTCGAGCAGTTCTTC.

V usage is TRBV10-1 and J usage is TRBJ1-5; D perhaps matches TRBD1 (5 bases). Trimming cost V 3 bases and J 1 base, with 22 bases left between them. The CDR3 runs to 19 residues. Germline V gene lookup returns CDR1 WNHNN and CDR2 SYGVQD (reference sequence). CDR3 in amino acids: CASSEGSQGLGGSNQPQHF. CDR3 sequence (DNA): TGCGCCAGCAGTGAAGGAAGTCAGGGACTCGGCGGGAGCAATCAGCCCCAGCATTTT.

The chain combines TRBV9 with TRBJ1-1; a weak D match, TRBD1 (5 bases). From germline, CDR1 is SGDLS and CDR2 YYNGEE. The germline V and J ends were trimmed by 2 bases and 0 bases, with 11 bases remaining between them. This CDR3 comprises 15 residues. The CDR3 protein is CASSVSQGVNTEAFF. CDR3 DNA sequence: TGTGCCAGCAGCGTTAGTCAAGGGGTGAACACTGAAGCTTTCTTT.

CDR3 nucleotide sequence: TGCGCCAGCAGCTCTGCCAGGGGGGGACAAGAGACCCAGTACTTC. Amino acid sequence: CASSSARGGQETQYF. The V gene is TRBV5-1, the J gene TRBJ2-5; the D call may be TRBD1 or TRBD2 (7 bases each). The CDR3 is made up of 15 amino acids. Germline loops: CDR1 SGHRS, CDR2 YFSETQ. V lost 3 bases and J 2 bases, leaving 14 bases between the germline ends. The whole variable domain, filled in from reference TRBV5-1 and TRBJ2-5, reads KAGVTQTPRYLIKTRGQQVTLSCSPISGHRSVSWYQQTPGQGLQFLFEYFSETQRNKGNFPGRFSGRQFSNSRSEMNVSTLELGDSALYLCASSSARGGQETQYFGPGTRLLVL.

J is TRBJ2-7 and V is TRBV19, with D possibly matching TRBD1 (6 bases). The CDR3 consists of 12 residues. V was clipped by 8 bases and J by 1 base, with 9 bases between them. Germline-derived CDR1 and CDR2 are LNHDA and SQIVND (reference sequence). CDR3 nucleotide sequence: TGTGCCAGTTCAGACAGGTCCTACGAGCAGTACTTC. Translation gives CASSDRSYEQYF.

The V and J genes are TRBV5-1 and TRBJ2-3, with 12 bases identical to TRBD2. CDR3 size: 16 residues. Per germline, CDR1 SGHRS and CDR2 YFSETQ. J was trimmed by 3 bases and V by 0 bases; bases with no gene match: 2. The CDR3 DNA sequence: TGCGCCAGCAGCTTGGCTAGCGGGGGGGCAACAGATACGCAGTATTTT. Translated: CASSLASGGATDTQYF.

This clone showed up just once. The rearrangement links TRBV19 to TRBJ2-2; D remains ambiguous. V was trimmed by 2 bases and J by 7 bases, leaving 5 bases between them. The CDR3 runs to 12 residues. In germline, CDR1 is LNHDA, CDR2 SQIVND (reference sequence). As DNA, the CDR3 is TGTGCCAGTAGTATATTAAGCGGGGAGCTGTTTTTT. It specifies CASSILSGELFF.

V gene TRBV2 combines with J gene TRBJ2-7, with 9 bases aligning to TRBD1. The V segment lost 6 bases and the J segment 2 bases; nucleotides outside the gene matches: 5. CDR1 is SNHLY, CDR2 FYNNEI, per germline. CDR3 length equals 14 residues. CDR3 sequence (DNA): TGTGCCAGCAGGTCGACAGGGGGGACCTACGAGCAGTACTTC. The encoded protein is CASRSTGGTYEQYF.

V and J are TRBV2 and TRBJ2-5; D not resolved. V gave up 7 bases and J gave up 5 bases, with 14 bases separating them. Germline loops: CDR1 SNHLY, CDR2 FYNNEI. This CDR3 region has 13 residues. Written as DNA, the CDR3 is TGTGCCAGCAACCTGGTGGGCCGGGAGACCCAGTACTTC. It codes for CASNLVGRETQYF. Complete variable domain (other parts from reference TRBV2 and TRBJ2-5): EPEVTQTPSHQVTQMGQEVILRCVPISNHLYFYWYRQILGQKVEFLVSFYNNEISEKSEIFDDQFSVERPDGSNFTLKIRSTKLEDSAMYFCASNLVGRETQYFGPGTRLLVL.

The rearrangement links TRBV9 to TRBJ2-7; D is perhaps TRBD2 (5 bases). Trimming removed 4 bases from V and 1 base from J, with 12 bases in between. The CDR3 extends over 14 amino acids. From germline, CDR1 is SGDLS and CDR2 YYNGEE. The CDR3 loop is CASSPSWFSYEQYF. The CDR3 DNA reads as TGTGCCAGCAGCCCTAGCTGGTTTTCCTACGAGCAGTACTTC.

This clone was recorded once. This chain uses TRBV10-3 with TRBJ1-3; D uncertain. V shed 7 bases and J shed 4 bases, with 14 bases lying between them. Germline V gives CDR1 ENHRY, CDR2 SYGVKD. This CDR3 region has 14 residues. The CDR3 loop reads CAITPGSAGNTIYF. Here the CDR3 DNA reads TGTGCCATCACTCCCGGCAGTGCGGGAAACACCATATATTTT.

The chain couples TRBV6-5 to TRBJ1-2, with D tentatively TRBD1 (6 bases). Germline values: CDR1 MNHEY, CDR2 SVGAGI. The CDR3 consists of 13 residues. V was cut by 6 bases and J by 5 bases, with 13 bases left in between. CDR3 sequence reads: CASRSGVGYGYTF. The DNA for the CDR3 is TGTGCCAGCAGGTCAGGGGTAGGATATGGCTACACCTTC.

This sequence joins TRBV7-9 and TRBJ2-5; the match to TRBD2 covers 12 bases. Germline V gene data show CDR1 as SEHNR and CDR2 as FQNEAQ (reference sequence). The trim removed 5 bases at V and 6 bases at J, leaving 7 bases unmatched. The CDR3 contains 15 residues. This CDR3 is CASSPRTSGIKTQYF. CDR3 coding DNA: TGTGCCAGCAGCCCTAGGACTAGCGGGATAAAGACCCAGTACTTC.

This rearrangement joins TRBV30 to TRBJ2-7, with TRBD2 identical over 8 bases. There are 13 residues in the CDR3. Germline loops: CDR1 GTSNPN, CDR2 SVGIG (reference sequence). After removal of 3 bases from V and 5 bases from J, the junction contained 6 bases not matched to a gene. The CDR3 protein is CAWSGLAVDEQYF. The CDR3 DNA reads as TGTGCCTGGAGCGGACTAGCAGTTGACGAGCAGTACTTC.

Comment on this clone: At one of its ends the junction is not consistent with the germline gene, which may arise from a read error. This chain joins TRBV6-2 or TRBV6-3 and TRBJ1-5; 7 bases align to TRBD1. Germline V lookup: CDR1 MNHEY, CDR2 SVGEGT. CDR3 length equals 15 residues. The CDR3 sequence: CAGSYSGQTGQPQHF. The DNA for the CDR3 is TGTGCCGGCAGTTACTCGGGACAGACGGGCCAGCCCCAGCATTTT.

V usage is TRBV5-1 and J usage is TRBJ2-7; 7 positions match TRBD2. After removal of 1 base from V and 6 bases from J, the junction contained 4 bases not matched to a gene. Germline assignment: CDR1 SGHRS and CDR2 YFSETQ. The CDR3 spans 13 residues. This chain's CDR3 is CASSLSGEGEQYF. For the CDR3, the DNA is TGCGCCAGCAGCTTGTCGGGGGAGGGCGAGCAGTACTTC. The complete variable domain, with remaining parts taken from reference TRBV5-1 and TRBJ2-7, reads KAGVTQTPRYLIKTRGQQVTLSCSPISGHRSVSWYQQTPGQGLQFLFEYFSETQRNKGNFPGRFSGRQFSNSRSEMNVSTLELGDSALYLCASSLSGEGEQYFGPGTRLTVT.

The chain carries TRBV11-2 and TRBJ2-1, with 8 bases that match TRBD2. The J segment lost 5 bases and the V segment lost 5 bases, leaving 8 bases of the junction unmatched. The V gene's germline CDR1 is SGHAT and CDR2 FQNNGV. The CDR3 runs 15 residues. In DNA form, the CDR3 reads TGTGCCAGCAGCCCCATGAGCGGGGGTAACAATGAGCAGTTCTTC. It encodes CASSPMSGGNNEQFF.

The V call is TRBV2, the J call TRBJ1-1; D call uncertain. This CDR3 is built from 14 residues. Trimming took 5 bases from V and 2 from J, leaving 12 bases between them. CDR1 SNHLY and CDR2 FYNNEI come from the germline V gene. The CDR3 DNA reads TGTGCCAGCAGTTTGTACAGTTACAACACTGAAGCTTTCTTT. Translation: CASSLYSYNTEAFF.

The chain employs TRBV7-2 and TRBJ1-1; no definite D call. The CDR3 length is 15 residues. Germline V gene sequence: CDR1 SGHTA, CDR2 FQGNSA. V lost 5 bases and J 11 bases, leaving 24 bases between the germline ends. CDR3 in DNA: TGTGCCAGCAGCCCCACCCGGCGGGGATGGGGTAGGGCTTTCTTT. Amino acid sequence: CASSPTRRGWGRAFF.

The chain uses TRBV9 and TRBJ2-5; TRBD2 matches at 7 bases. Germline V gene data show CDR1 as SGDLS and CDR2 as YYNGEE. The CDR3 extends over 15 amino acids. J was trimmed by 4 bases and V by 4 bases; bases with no gene match: 10. CDR3 coding DNA: TGTGCCAGCAGCTCACAAGCGGGGCTGAGAGAGACCCAGTACTTC. It specifies CASSSQAGLRETQYF.

This sequence joins TRBV5-1 and TRBJ2-1; maybe TRBD1 (6 bases). Germline CDR1 is SGHRS and CDR2 is YFSETQ. The length of the CDR3 is 15 residues. The ends were cut back, 0 bases at V and 4 bases at J, with 11 bases in the middle. CDR3 amino acids: CASSLGFGQYNEQFF. DNA for the CDR3: TGCGCCAGCAGCTTGGGTTTCGGACAGTACAATGAGCAGTTCTTC.